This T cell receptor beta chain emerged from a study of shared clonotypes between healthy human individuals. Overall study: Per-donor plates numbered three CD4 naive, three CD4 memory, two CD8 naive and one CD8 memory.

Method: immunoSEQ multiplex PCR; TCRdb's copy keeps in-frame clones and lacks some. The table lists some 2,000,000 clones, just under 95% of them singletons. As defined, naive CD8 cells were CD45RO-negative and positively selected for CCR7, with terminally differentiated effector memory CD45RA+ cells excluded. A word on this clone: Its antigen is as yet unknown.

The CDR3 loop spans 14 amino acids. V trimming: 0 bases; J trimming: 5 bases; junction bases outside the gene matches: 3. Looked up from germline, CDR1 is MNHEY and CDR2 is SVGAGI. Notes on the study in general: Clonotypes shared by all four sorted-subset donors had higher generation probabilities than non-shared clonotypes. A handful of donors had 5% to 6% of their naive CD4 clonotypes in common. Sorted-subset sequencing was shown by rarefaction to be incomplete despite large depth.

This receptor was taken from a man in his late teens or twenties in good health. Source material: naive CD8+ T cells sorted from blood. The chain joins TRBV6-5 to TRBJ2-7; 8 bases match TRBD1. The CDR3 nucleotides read TGTGCCAGCAGTTACTCCCCGGACAGGGACGAGCAGTACTTC. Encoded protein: CASSYSPDRDEQYF.